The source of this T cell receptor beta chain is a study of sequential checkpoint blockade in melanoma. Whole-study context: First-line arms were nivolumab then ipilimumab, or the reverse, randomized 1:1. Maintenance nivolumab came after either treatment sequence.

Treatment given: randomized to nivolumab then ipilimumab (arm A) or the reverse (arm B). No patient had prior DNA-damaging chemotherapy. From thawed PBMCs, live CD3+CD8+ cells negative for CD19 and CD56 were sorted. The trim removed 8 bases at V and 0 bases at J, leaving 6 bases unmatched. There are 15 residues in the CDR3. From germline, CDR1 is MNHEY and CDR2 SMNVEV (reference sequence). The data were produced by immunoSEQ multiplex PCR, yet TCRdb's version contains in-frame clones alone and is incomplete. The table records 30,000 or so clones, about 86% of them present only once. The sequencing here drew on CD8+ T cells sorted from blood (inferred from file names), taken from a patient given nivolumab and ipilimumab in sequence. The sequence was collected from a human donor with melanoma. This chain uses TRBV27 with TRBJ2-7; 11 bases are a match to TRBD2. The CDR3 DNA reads TGTGCCAGCCAGGGGACTAGCGGCTCCTCCTACGAGCAGTACTTC. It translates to CASQGTSGSSYEQYF.